This is a list of T cell receptor beta chains from one sample in a study of CD8 T cells in Susac syndrome. Each CDR3 protein is one row after TCRdb ran MiXCR on the immunoSEQ multiplex PCR reads. The sample records under 300,000 distinct CDR3 sequences, less than 96% being singletons. The sequenced material came from CD4+ T cells from PBMCs. The receptors stem from a human donor with Susac syndrome. The CDR3 runs from the conserved cysteine through the conserved F or W. The D gene is left open where the match is weak. Rows give clone size only sometimes, using once, few, many, or a class for an expanded clone.

CASSVLAGAYEQYF	TGTGCCAGCAGTGTACTAGCGGGAGCCTACGAGCAGTACTTC	TRBD2	-	TRBV12-3/TRBV12-4	TRBJ2-7
CSASATRTDTQYF	TGCAGTGCTTCAGCCACCCGCACAGATACGCAGTATTTT	-	-	TRBV20-1	TRBJ2-3
CASSLEVSRQFF	TGTGCCAGCAGCTTAGAAGTAAGTCGGCAGTTCTTC	-	-	TRBV7-9	TRBJ2-1
CASSPWGGWRYGYTF	TGTGCCAGCAGTCCCTGGGGGGGCTGGAGGTATGGCTACACCTTC	-	-	TRBV12-3/TRBV12-4	TRBJ1-2
CASSVSWENTEAFF	TGTGCCAGCAGCGTATCGTGGGAGAACACTGAAGCTTTCTTT	-	-	TRBV7-6	TRBJ1-1
CSWGGNRAEAFF	TGCAGCTGGGGGGGGAATAGGGCTGAAGCTTTCTTT	-	-	TRBV29-1	TRBJ1-1
CASSQRGSKNIQYF	TGTGCCAGCAGCCAAAGAGGGTCCAAAAACATTCAGTACTTC	-	-	TRBV3-1	TRBJ2-4
CSASFGSGSKRLEQYF	TGCAGTGCTAGTTTCGGGAGCGGGAGTAAACGATTGGAGCAGTACTTC	TRBD2	-	TRBV20-1	TRBJ2-7
CASSLGGGPLEPQHF	TGTGCCAGCAGTTTGGGAGGGGGCCCTTTGGAGCCCCAGCATTTT	TRBD1	-	TRBV28	TRBJ1-5
CSVARTPDDTQYF	TGCAGCGTTGCGAGGACGCCCGATGATACGCAGTATTTT	-	-	TRBV29-1	TRBJ2-3
CASSRGLLLDEQFF	TGTGCCAGCAGCCGGGGACTATTACTCGATGAGCAGTTCTTC	TRBD2	-	TRBV11-2	TRBJ2-1
CASSYGLSYEQYF	TGTGCCAGCAGTTACGGGCTTTCCTACGAGCAGTACTTC	-	once	TRBV27	TRBJ2-7
CASSKTWNTEAFF	TGTGCCAGCAGCAAAACATGGAACACTGAAGCTTTCTTT	-	-	TRBV7-3	TRBJ1-1
CASSDGRAPYNEQFF	TGTGCCAGTAGTGACGGGAGGGCCCCCTACAATGAGCAGTTCTTC	TRBD2	-	TRBV19	TRBJ2-1
CASSPTPDGSYGYTF	TGTGCCAGCAGCCCGACACCAGACGGAAGCTATGGCTACACCTTC	-	-	TRBV2	TRBJ1-2
CASSVGGGYTF	TGTGCCAGCAGTGTAGGAGGCGGCTACACCTTC	-	-	TRBV25-1	TRBJ1-2
CATSSGSSTDEQFF	TGTGCCACCAGCAGTGGGTCTAGCACCGATGAGCAGTTCTTC	-	-	TRBV15	TRBJ2-1
CSVATGGGNTIYF	TGCAGCGTCGCCACAGGAGGGGGAAACACCATATATTTT	-	-	TRBV29-1	TRBJ1-3
CASSLAPARETQYF	TGTGCCAGCAGCTTAGCGCCGGCTCGGGAGACCCAGTACTTC	-	-	TRBV7-9	TRBJ2-5
CASSQDQVSSYNEQFF	TGCGCCAGCAGCCAAGATCAGGTCAGCTCCTACAATGAGCAGTTCTTC	-	-	TRBV4-1	TRBJ2-1
CASSSNNQAGTYNEQFF	TGTGCCAGCAGCAGCAATAACCAAGCGGGAACCTACAATGAGCAGTTCTTC	TRBD2	-	TRBV28	TRBJ2-1
CASSPKGDSGANVLTF	TGTGCCAGCAGCCCGAAGGGTGACTCTGGGGCCAACGTCCTGACTTTC	-	-	TRBV7-9	TRBJ2-6
CATSTNRGRETQYF	TGTGCCACCAGCACTAACAGGGGTCGGGAGACCCAGTACTTC	TRBD1	once	TRBV15	TRBJ2-5
CASSLGGRTGELFF	TGTGCCAGCAGCTTAGGGGGGCGCACCGGGGAGCTGTTTTTT	-	-	TRBV11-3	TRBJ2-2
CASRSDIRGYEQYF	TGTGCCAGCAGATCCGACATTCGAGGCTACGAGCAGTACTTC	-	-	TRBV12-3/TRBV12-4	TRBJ2-7
CASSVAFSRDYGYTF	TGTGCCAGCAGCGTAGCTTTTTCTCGGGACTATGGCTACACCTTC	-	-	TRBV9	TRBJ1-2
CASSMDTQYEQYF	TGTGCCAGCAGTATGGACACTCAGTACGAGCAGTACTTC	-	once	TRBV11-2	TRBJ2-7
CASSLAGGADQETQYF	TGTGCCAGCAGTTTAGCTGGAGGAGCGGATCAAGAGACCCAGTACTTC	-	-	TRBV12-3/TRBV12-4	TRBJ2-5
CASSLRGSNEQFF	TGTGCCAGCAGCCTCCGGGGCTCCAATGAGCAGTTCTTC	-	-	TRBV3-1	TRBJ2-1
CASSPGTGGYTF	TGTGCCAGCAGCCCCGGGACGGGTGGCTACACCTTC	-	-	TRBV12-3/TRBV12-4	TRBJ1-2
CSALRGGGDTQYF	TGCAGTGCTCTTAGGGGCGGAGGAGATACGCAGTATTTT	-	-	TRBV20-1	TRBJ2-3
CASTWSNQPQHF	TGTGCCAGCACTTGGAGTAATCAGCCCCAGCATTTT	-	-	TRBV2	TRBJ1-5
CASSRKERNEQYF	TGTGCCAGCAGCCGCAAAGAGCGCAACGAGCAGTACTTC	-	once	TRBV3-1	TRBJ2-7
CSVEEGPLGLSEQFF	TGCAGCGTTGAAGAAGGACCCCTGGGATTGAGTGAGCAGTTCTTC	-	-	TRBV29-1	TRBJ2-1
CSVIWQGVGAFF	TGCAGCGTTATCTGGCAGGGGGTTGGGGCTTTCTTT	TRBD1	-	TRBV29-1	TRBJ1-1
CASDGGAYEQYF	TGTGCCAGCGACGGGGGAGCCTACGAGCAGTACTTC	-	-	TRBV2	TRBJ2-7
CASLFGGPRGKLFF	TGTGCCAGCCTTTTCGGGGGCCCAAGAGGCAAACTGTTTTTT	-	-	TRBV12-3/TRBV12-4	TRBJ1-4
CSGHRGTGGANQQFF	TGCAGCGGCCACCGGGGGACAGGGGGCGCAAATCAGCAGTTCTTC	TRBD1	-	TRBV29-1	TRBJ2-1
CASSLASAGGTDTQYF	TGCGCCAGCAGCCTTGCTTCAGCGGGAGGCACAGATACGCAGTATTTT	TRBD2	once	TRBV5-1	TRBJ2-3
CASSSSRGDFIAKNIQYF	TGTGCCAGCAGCTCTAGCCGCGGTGACTTCATAGCCAAAAACATTCAGTACTTC	-	-	TRBV13	TRBJ2-4
CASSPSQEQYF	TGTGCCAGCTCACCCTCTCAGGAACAGTACTTC	-	-	TRBV18	TRBJ2-7
CASAGPGHMNNHNQPQHF	TGTGCCAGCGCGGGTCCGGGACACATGAACAACCACAATCAGCCCCAGCATTTT	-	-	TRBV21-1	TRBJ1-5
CASRETGGSSGANVLTF	TGTGCCAGCAGGGAGACAGGGGGCTCATCTGGGGCCAACGTCCTGACTTTC	TRBD1	once	TRBV25-1	TRBJ2-6
CASSLVEAYGYTF	TGTGCCAGCAGCTTAGTAGAAGCCTATGGCTACACCTTC	-	-	TRBV7-8	TRBJ1-2
CASSLLAREGQPQHF	TGTGCCAGCAGTTTACTTGCCAGGGAGGGTCAGCCCCAGCATTTT	-	-	TRBV28	TRBJ1-5
CIVPGPGTTDTQYF	TGCATCGTCCCCGGACCCGGGACTACAGATACGCAGTATTTT	-	-	TRBV29-1	TRBJ2-3
CAWSSLGPLFF	TGTGCCTGGAGTTCGCTGGGACCTCTGTTTTTT	-	-	TRBV30	TRBJ2-2